These 27 T cell receptor beta chains came from one sample sequenced in a study of blood T cells in healthy people across ages. Alongside a J-beta primer mix, a sample-barcoded 5' primer served in a second PCR lasting about 7 to 11 cycles. Using its own MiXCR run on the 5' RACE reads, TCRdb lists one record per CDR3 protein. The sample contains 1.8 million or so distinct CDR3 sequences, roughly two fifths of which appear only once. Sample: blood. Receptor source: a human donor in good health.

The genes are TRBV4-3 and TRBJ2-1, with 10 bases lining up with TRBD1. V shed 2 bases, J shed 12 bases, and the junction held 10 bases outside the gene matches. Germline assignment: CDR1 LGHNA and CDR2 YSLEER. CDR3 length: 15 amino acids. The CDR3, as DNA: TGCGCCAGCAGCCAATGGGACAGGGGTGGAGGTGGGCAGTTCTTC. It encodes CASSQWDRGGGGQFF.

J is TRBJ2-1 and V is TRBV7-2, with a possible D match to TRBD2 (6 bases). V lost 2 bases, J lost 9 bases, and 17 bases lay in between. Germline V lookup: CDR1 SGHTA, CDR2 FQGNSA. There are 15 residues in the CDR3. The DNA of the CDR3 is TGTGCCAGCAGCTTATTTCGGGGGACGGAGAGTGAGCAGTTCTTC. The encoded protein is CASSLFRGTESEQFF.

This clonotype occurred a few times. This chain connects TRBV5-5 to TRBJ2-5; the D is unclear. Trimming cost V 0 bases and J 4 bases, with 10 bases left between them. CDR3 length equals 14 residues. The V gene's germline CDR1 is SGHKS and CDR2 YYEKEE (reference sequence). The CDR3, as DNA: TGTGCCAGCAGCTTGGGTAGGTGGGTAGAGACCCAGTACTTC. This encodes CASSLGRWVETQYF.

The chain carries TRBV7-9 and TRBJ2-7; D not resolved. CDR3 length: 13 amino acids. The V and J ends lost 1 base and 10 bases respectively, with 14 bases between them. The V gene's germline CDR1 is SEHNR and CDR2 FQNEAQ (reference sequence). The CDR3 nucleotides read TGTGCCAGCAGCTTAGGCCAGCATAAGGGACAGTACTTC. Its translation: CASSLGQHKGQYF.

This clonotype was found once. The chain has TRBV10-3 and TRBJ2-7; 9 bases fit TRBD1. The CDR3 is 14 residues long. In germline, CDR1 is ENHRY, CDR2 SYGVKD. J lost 9 bases, V lost 5 bases, and 11 bases had no gene match. The CDR3 sequence: CAISPEQGATVQYF. For the CDR3, the DNA is TGTGCCATCAGTCCGGAACAGGGGGCTACTGTGCAGTACTTC.

The chain's CDR3 is CASSPGQAPTYEQYF. The CDR3, as DNA: TGTGCCAGCAGCCCGGGACAGGCGCCCACCTACGAGCAGTACTTC. The genes are TRBV14 and TRBJ2-5, with 8 positions matching TRBD1. The J call could be wrong; TRBJ2-7 is a better fit for the DNA end. The CDR3 extends over 15 amino acids. The germline V gene encodes CDR1 SGHDN and CDR2 FVKESK.

The chain carries TRBV19 and TRBJ2-1; no definite D call. The CDR3 sequence is 15 residues long. V lost 3 bases to trimming and J lost 2 bases, with 11 bases between them. Germline CDR1 and CDR2: LNHDA and SQIVND (reference sequence). The CDR3 nucleotides are TGTGCCAGTAGTATTGTCCTCCAACCCTACAATGAGCAGTTCTTC. Protein product: CASSIVLQPYNEQFF.

The chain combines TRBV9 with TRBJ1-5; D is uncertain. The ends were cut back, 0 bases at V and 5 bases at J, with 12 bases in the middle. Germline-derived CDR1 and CDR2 are SGDLS and YYNGEE. This CDR3 region has 15 residues. CDR3 residues: CASSVGGGWDQPQHF. CDR3 in DNA: TGTGCCAGCAGCGTAGGTGGCGGTTGGGATCAGCCCCAGCATTTT.

The chain couples TRBV20-1 to TRBJ1-5; D remains unclear. This CDR3 is 14 amino acids long. Germline V gives CDR1 DFQATT, CDR2 SNEGSKA (reference sequence). V was shortened by 0 bases and J by 8 bases, with 14 bases between the two germline ends. The CDR3 nucleotides are TGCAGTGCTAGAGACCTCGGAGGATTGGAGCCCCAGCATTTT. It yields the protein CSARDLGGLEPQHF.

The chain joins TRBV5-1 to TRBJ2-5; weak D call: TRBD1 (5 bases). The DNA end is more similar to TRBJ2-7, so the J call may be wrong. Germline V lookup: CDR1 SGHRS, CDR2 YFSETQ. The CDR3 loop spans 14 amino acids. CDR3 sequence: CASSLAQGDGEQYF. The CDR3 region has the DNA TGCGCCAGCAGCTTGGCTCAGGGTGACGGCGAGCAGTACTTC.

This clonotype was counted between two and nine times. Being one base from a much bigger clone, this may be a read error. The chain has TRBV4-3 and TRBJ2-6; D remains ambiguous. The CDR3 contains 17 residues. Germline V gives CDR1 LGHNA, CDR2 YSLEER. The DNA for the CDR3 is TGCGCCAGCAGCCAAGATGGATCTTCCTCTGGGGTCAACGTCCTGACTTTC. Protein sequence: CASSQDGSSSGVNVLTF.

This clonotype was found once. This rearrangement joins TRBV3-1 to TRBJ2-2, with D perhaps assigned TRBD1 or TRBD2 (6 bases each). Between the trimmed V and J ends, which lost 8 bases and 5 bases, there was a span of 15 bases. CDR3 length equals 14 residues. From germline, CDR1 is LGHDT and CDR2 YNNKEL (reference sequence). CDR3 sequence (DNA): TGTGCCAGCCTCAGGGGCGGAGGGACCGGGGAGCTGTTTTTT. Translating it yields CASLRGGGTGELFF.

The chain combines TRBV6-4 with TRBJ2-1; D is unresolved. The V gene's germline CDR1 is MRHNA and CDR2 SNTAGT. V was shortened by 3 bases and J by 7 bases, with 13 bases between the two germline ends. This CDR3 comprises 14 residues. CDR3 amino acids: CASSEEVIGNEQFF. The CDR3 DNA follows: TGTGCCAGCAGTGAAGAGGTAATCGGGAATGAGCAGTTCTTC.

There are a few counts of this clonotype. The genes are TRBV2 and TRBJ1-1; D gene ambiguous. In germline, CDR1 is SNHLY, CDR2 FYNNEI. V lost 2 bases to trimming and J lost 7 bases, with 14 bases between them. The CDR3 has 14 residues. The CDR3 protein is CASSEYGGWVEAFF. Here the CDR3 DNA reads TGTGCCAGCAGTGAATACGGAGGGTGGGTTGAAGCTTTCTTT. Supplemented by reference TRBV2 and TRBJ1-1, the full variable domain reads EPEVTQTPSHQVTQMGQEVILRCVPISNHLYFYWYRQILGQKVEFLVSFYNNEISEKSEIFDDQFSVERPDGSNFTLKIRSTKLEDSAMYFCASSEYGGWVEAFFGQGTRLTVV.

The V and J genes are TRBV6-5 and TRBJ1-6; D not resolved. The CDR3 is 13 amino acids. The germline gives CDR1 MNHEY, CDR2 SVGAGI. V was trimmed by 0 bases and J by 7 bases, leaving 4 bases between them. In DNA, the CDR3 is TGTGCCAGCAGTTACTCCTTCAATTCACCCCTCCACTTT. Its translation is CASSYSFNSPLHF.

The rearrangement joins TRBV20-1 to TRBJ2-1; D possibly corresponds to TRBD1 (6 bases). Germline CDR1 is DFQATT and CDR2 is SNEGSKA (reference sequence). Trimming removed 5 bases at V and 9 bases at J, with 17 bases between. The CDR3 loop spans 13 amino acids. In DNA, the CDR3 is TGCAGTGCTGAACAGGGTCTCTATGGTGAGCAGTTCTTC. Translated: CSAEQGLYGEQFF.

The chain recombines TRBV7-8 with TRBJ1-2; 10 bases are shared with TRBD1. The germline V gene has CDR1 SGHVS and CDR2 FQNEAQ. The CDR3 loop spans 15 amino acids. J lost 6 bases, V lost 4 bases, and 8 bases had no gene match. CDR3 sequence: CASSSRDRGQDGYTF. The CDR3 DNA sequence: TGTGCCAGCAGCTCCCGGGACAGGGGACAGGATGGCTACACCTTC.

In regard to this clonotype: One end of the junction does not line up with germline, which may come from a read error. The rearrangement joins TRBV20-1 to TRBJ1-2; D remains ambiguous. This CDR3 is built from 19 residues. Per the germline V gene, CDR1 is DFQATT and CDR2 is SNEGSKA (reference sequence). The CDR3 region has the DNA TGCAGTGCTAGAGATCGTGACCCCAGATCCCGAAAAACTAACTATGGTTACACCTTC. It translates to CSARDRDPRSRKTNYGYTF.

This clonotype appeared a few times. The CDR3 sequence: CSARDGLVNTEAFF. In DNA form, the CDR3 reads TGCAGTGCTAGAGATGGATTAGTAAACACTGAAGCTTTCTTT. The rearrangement joins TRBV20-1 to TRBJ1-1; no clear D. The CDR3 spans 14 residues. CDR1 and CDR2 (germline): DFQATT, SNEGSKA (reference sequence). V shed 0 bases and J shed 2 bases, with 10 bases lying between them.

This clonotype was observed a few times. The CDR3 reads CASSLQWMTF. The DNA of the CDR3 is TGTGCCAGCAGTTTACAGTGGATGACCTTC. The chain combines TRBV28 with TRBJ1-2; D is uncertain. V lost 2 bases to trimming and J lost 14 bases, with 9 bases between them. The CDR3 runs 10 residues. CDR1 is MDHEN and CDR2 is SYDVKM in the germline V gene.

The chain joins TRBV6-1 to TRBJ1-6, with a weak D call TRBD1 (6 bases). V was cut by 2 bases and J by 0 bases, with 8 bases left in between. CDR1 and CDR2 (germline): MNHNS, SASEGT. The CDR3 totals 16 residues. CDR3 bases: TGTGCCAGCAGTGAACAGGGGAGCTCCTATAATTCACCCCTCCACTTT. Translating it yields CASSEQGSSYNSPLHF.

As for this clonotype: The junction and the germline gene differ at one end; a read error may be behind it. V and J are TRBV7-2 and TRBJ2-2; 7 bases align to TRBD2. The CDR3 is 14 residues long. CDR1 SGHTA and CDR2 FQGNSA come from the germline V gene. The CDR3 loop is CASSLALGAGERFF. CDR3 DNA: TGTGCCAGCAGCTTAGCGCTAGGGGCGGGGGAGCGGTTTTTT.

This clonotype has more than one count but fewer than ten. The chain links TRBV5-1 to TRBJ2-5; D is perhaps TRBD1 or TRBD2 (5 bases each). The J call is doubtful: the DNA matches TRBJ2-7 better. Germline V gene sequence: CDR1 SGHRS, CDR2 YFSETQ. The CDR3 covers 16 residues. CDR3 in DNA: TGCGCCAGCAGCTTGGACGGGACGGCGCTGGGGTACGAGCAGTACTTC. Residues: CASSLDGTALGYEQYF.

In its sample, this clonotype was seen a few times. J is TRBJ2-5 and V is TRBV12-3 or TRBV12-4, with 8 bases aligning to TRBD2. J lost 0 bases, V lost 6 bases, and 0 bases had no gene match. The CDR3 totals 13 residues. The CDR3 DNA is TGTGCCAGCAGGCGGGGGGACCAAGAGACCCAGTACTTC. It is translated as CASRRGDQETQYF.

The chain couples TRBV7-2 to TRBJ1-2; 10 bases align to TRBD1. J gave up 3 bases and V 3 bases, and 7 bases lay outside the gene matches. Germline CDR1 SGHTA, CDR2 FQGNSA. CDR3 length: 16 residues. The CDR3, as DNA: TGTGCCAGCAGCTTGTTAGGGACAGGGGTGGACTATGGCTACACCTTC. Translated: CASSLLGTGVDYGYTF.

The chain recombines TRBV4-3 with TRBJ1-1; D is perhaps TRBD1 (5 bases). The CDR3 totals 12 residues. The V gene lost 7 bases and the J gene lost 11 bases, with 17 bases spanning the gap. The V gene's germline CDR1 is LGHNA and CDR2 YSLEER. The DNA of the CDR3 is TGCGCCAGCAAGGGACCTCGCGGTTGGGCTTTCTTT. This sequence encodes CASKGPRGWAFF.

The chain recombines TRBV7-9 with TRBJ2-5, with TRBD1 matching 10 bases. With the DNA end fitting TRBJ2-7 better, the J assignment may be wrong. The V gene's germline CDR1 is SEHNR and CDR2 FQNEAQ (reference sequence). The CDR3 loop spans 15 amino acids. The CDR3 region has the DNA TGTGCCAGCAGCCCACCGGGACAGGGGACCCACGAGCAGTACTTC. This encodes CASSPPGQGTHEQYF.